Listed below are T cell receptor beta chains from one sample, sequenced in a study of cytomegalovirus exposure and HLA in healthy donors. Measured with immunoSEQ multiplex PCR; TCRdb has only the in-frame clones, and not every one. This sample has some 250,000 clones, with about 81% found just once. Input material: PBMCs. The receptors were sampled from a woman aged 40-49 years in good health and CMV-seropositive. Both conserved end residues are part of each CDR3. The D gene is left open where the match is weak. A row's size may be missing; if present it is once, few, many or a size class.

CASSLGTLPYEQYF	TGTGCCAGCAGCTTAGGGACACTACCTTACGAGCAGTACTTC	-	TRBV7-9	once	TRBJ2-7
CASRSSSGTGRNSPLHF	TGCGCCAGCCGCTCTTCGTCCGGGACAGGGAGGAATTCACCCCTCCACTTT	TRBD1	TRBV10-1	-	TRBJ1-6
CATRTTGTNTEAFF	TGTGCCACCAGGACGACAGGGACCAACACTGAAGCTTTCTTT	TRBD1	TRBV19	-	TRBJ1-1
CASSQGLAGVIQETQYF	TGTGCCAGCAGCCAGGGACTAGCGGGGGTAATACAAGAGACCCAGTACTTC	TRBD2	TRBV5-8	-	TRBJ2-5
CASSEVLKTGRRLDTEAFF	TGTGCCAGCAGTGAGGTTCTCAAGACAGGGCGGAGGTTGGACACTGAAGCTTTCTTT	TRBD1	TRBV6-1	-	TRBJ1-1
CASSFPGQGANGYTF	TGTGCCAGCAGCTTTCCGGGACAGGGGGCGAATGGCTACACCTTC	TRBD1	TRBV7-9	-	TRBJ1-2
CASSPLTGSYNEQFF	TGTGCCAGCTCACCCCTTACAGGCTCCTACAATGAGCAGTTCTTC	-	TRBV18	-	TRBJ2-1
CASTLGQGGTEAFF	TGTGCCAGTACCCTCGGACAGGGAGGCACTGAAGCTTTCTTT	TRBD1	TRBV19	-	TRBJ1-1
CASSEGGGGYTF	TGTGCCAGCAGCGAGGGTGGGGGCGGCTACACCTTC	-	TRBV7-8	-	TRBJ1-2
CASSLEGAGGASGYTF	TGTGCCAGCAGCTTAGAAGGCGCAGGGGGCGCGTCTGGCTACACCTTC	TRBD1	TRBV7-2	-	TRBJ1-2
CASSEKYAGAAYNEQFF	TGTGCCAGCAGCGAGAAGTACGCGGGGGCAGCCTACAATGAGCAGTTCTTC	-	TRBV7-3	-	TRBJ2-1
CASSTGRGPYEQYF	TGTGCCAGCAGTACGGGCAGGGGGCCATACGAGCAGTACTTC	TRBD1	TRBV6-5	-	TRBJ2-7
CSSGGRGGVGITEAFF	TGTTCCAGCGGGGGCCGGGGGGGTGTGGGGATCACTGAAGCTTTCTTT	-	TRBV7-9	-	TRBJ1-1
CASSFGRGRSSYEQYF	TGTGCCAGCAGCTTCGGTAGGGGGCGGAGCTCCTACGAGCAGTACTTC	TRBD1	TRBV5-4	few	TRBJ2-7
CSAGRVNEQFF	TGCAGTGCTGGCAGGGTGAATGAGCAGTTCTTC	-	TRBV20-1	-	TRBJ2-1
CASSLGDRLNIQYF	TGCGCCAGCAGCTTGGGAGACAGGCTCAACATTCAGTACTTC	-	TRBV5-1	-	TRBJ2-4